This T cell receptor beta chain is drawn from a study of T cells in women clearing cervical HPV infection. General study findings and limits: Cases carried less TRBV6-7 than controls: approximately 0.1% versus 0.16%.

On this clone: Its target is unknown. The read is 3 residues too short to cover the CDR3 end, so that end is filled in from the germline J gene.

CDR1 is GTSNPN and CDR2 is SVGIG in the germline V gene (reference sequence). This CDR3 region has 14 residues. This table comes from immunoSEQ multiplex PCR, and its TCRdb copy is limited to in-frame clones, with some not included. The clone table shows 30,000 to 45,000 clones, with the ten largest holding around 4%. The source of this sequence is a woman aged 18 to 69 with a cervical HPV16 infection that either progressed to CIN3+ or cleared (not recorded which). What was sequenced was blood buffy coat. The chain is built from TRBV30 and TRBJ1-2, with D possibly TRBD1 on 5 matching bases. The CDR3 bases that were read are TGTGCCTGGAGTCCGGTAGACAGCCCCTACGAC. Amino acid sequence: CAWSPVDSPYD. The whole CDR3 sequence is CAWSPVDSPYDYTF. Together with reference TRBV30 and TRBJ1-2, the CDR3 gives the full variable domain: SQTIHQWPATLVQPVGSPLSLECTVEGTSNPNLYWYRQAAGRGLQLLFYSVGIGQISSEVPQNLSASRPQDRQFILSSKKLLLSDSGFYLCAWSPVDSPYDYTFGSGTRLTVV.